The rows below give T cell receptor beta chains drawn from one sample of a study of identifying expanded T cells in peripheral blood. Measured with immunoSEQ multiplex PCR; TCRdb has only the in-frame clones, and not every one. The sample consists of approximately 100,000 clones, 88% of them appearing once. Sequencing was performed on blood. The source of these receptors is a person aged 18-70 years in good health. CDR3s include the opening cysteine and the closing phenylalanine or tryptophan. Some rows mark clone size as missing; the rest say once, few, many or name a class of expanded clone.

V gene | clone size | CDR3 protein
TRBV5-5 | NA | CASSWTGASDEQYF
TRBV5-5 | NA | CASSNEGFYEQYF
TRBV28 | NA | CASTENPGTSGGETQYF
TRBV28 | NA | CASSLPFFEQYF
TRBV5-1 | NA | CASSLEGRPTDTQYF
TRBV30 | NA | CAWRWSTSYNSPLHF
TRBV27 | NA | CASSLSTVGETQYF
TRBV7-2 | NA | CASSLISGDEQYF
TRBV7-2 | NA | CASSTLGGAGETQYF
TRBV27 | NA | CASRPRQGRNYEQYF
TRBV9 | NA | CASSASGAGYGYTF
TRBV10-3 | NA | CAISEGRSGPQHF
TRBV4-2 | NA | CASSQASGGADIQYF
TRBV7-2 | NA | CASSLAAGGTDTQYF
TRBV30 | NA | CAWSEAGEVNEQFF
TRBV11-2 | NA | CASSLTRYEQYF
TRBV13 | NA | CASSLEVNTEAFF
TRBV6-1 | once | CASRDSGYSNQPQHF
TRBV7-8 | few | CASSFFRHSAFF
TRBV30 | NA | CAWSDEGRYTEAFF
TRBV11-2 | NA | CASSSTRDSVVPGELFF
TRBV6-6 | NA | CASSYARREHNQPQHF